The 30 T cell receptor beta chains below all came from one sample that was sequenced in a study of T cells in Graves' hyperthyroidism and ophthalmopathy. RNA transcripts served as the template for amplifying TCR beta CDR3 regions. First-round RT-PCR of the TCR CDR3 relied on the HTBI primer set. Each CDR3 protein gets one entry after TCRdb re-called the multiplex PCR reads with MiXCR. The sample holds fewer than 700,000 distinct CDR3 sequences, about 15% seen once. Specimen: blood. The receptors were gathered from a woman aged 18-29 years with Graves' ophthalmopathy.

This clonotype was seen a few times. The chain has TRBV5-1 and TRBJ1-2; the D gene is possibly TRBD1 (6 bases). CDR1 is SGHRS, CDR2 YFSETQ, per germline. The CDR3 has 13 amino acids. The V gene lost 5 bases and the J gene lost 4 bases, with 12 bases spanning the gap. CDR3 nucleotide sequence: TGCGCCAGCAGACCGGACAGTCCCTATGGCTACACCTTC. Translated, it gives CASRPDSPYGYTF.

This clonotype was counted many times. The J gene is TRBJ2-2, the V gene TRBV4-3, with D unresolved. Trimming removed 2 bases from V and 2 bases from J, with 6 bases in between. CDR3 size: 14 residues. Germline CDR1 is LGHNA and CDR2 is YSLEER. The DNA for the CDR3 is TGCGCCAGCAGCCAATCGTCCAACACCGGGGAGCTGTTTTTT. It is translated as CASSQSSNTGELFF.

As concerns this clonotype: This may be a read error, as it is one base from a much larger clone. Since the CDR3 does not end with the conserved phenylalanine or tryptophan, this likely comes from a read error. The CDR3 is CASSLESSEQYL. In nucleotides, the CDR3 is TGCGCCAGCAGCTTGGAGAGCAGCGAGCAGTACCTC. The chain employs TRBV5-1 and TRBJ2-7; D uncertain. The CDR3 is 12 amino acids. Trimming removed 0 bases from V and 6 bases from J, with 7 bases in between. CDR1 is SGHRS and CDR2 is YFSETQ in the germline V gene.

This clonotype has a count of ten or more. The V gene is TRBV6-6, the J gene TRBJ1-2, with a possible D match to TRBD1 (5 bases). The CDR3 is made up of 14 amino acids. V lost 0 bases, J lost 2 bases, and 7 bases lay in between. Looked up from germline, CDR1 is MNHNY and CDR2 is SVGAGI (reference sequence). This chain's CDR3 is CASSYSRQNYGYTF. The CDR3 nucleotides read TGTGCCAGCAGTTACTCTCGACAGAACTATGGCTACACCTTC.

The rearrangement links TRBV5-1 to TRBJ1-2; maybe TRBD1 (6 bases). The ends were cut back, 4 bases at V and 6 bases at J, with 19 bases in the middle. The CDR3 is made up of 15 amino acids. Germline lookup yields CDR1 SGHRS and CDR2 YFSETQ. CDR3 loop: CASSITIQGGDGYTF. The CDR3 DNA sequence: TGCGCCAGCAGCATCACCATACAGGGAGGGGATGGCTACACCTTC.

This clonotype was observed many times. V is TRBV12-3 or TRBV12-4 and J is TRBJ1-1, with a tentative D call TRBD1 (5 bases). The CDR3 runs 14 residues. Deletions cut 2 bases from V and 6 bases from J, with 13 bases between. This chain's CDR3 is CASSLYSRGAEAFF. The CDR3 DNA follows: TGTGCCAGCAGTTTATATTCCAGAGGGGCTGAAGCTTTCTTT.

The chain joins TRBV5-8 to TRBJ1-1, with 7 bases fitting TRBD1. This CDR3 region has 17 residues. From germline, CDR1 is SGHTS and CDR2 YDEGEE. V trimming: 1 base; J trimming: 0 bases; junction bases outside the gene matches: 9. The DNA of the CDR3 is TGTGCCAGCAGCTTGACTTTTTCAGGGGGGTTGAACACTGAAGCTTTCTTT. Its translation is CASSLTFSGGLNTEAFF.

This clonotype was seen many times. CDR3 in DNA: TGTGCCTGGAGTAGAAAGGTCACTAATGAAAAACTGTTTTTT. This gives the protein CAWSRKVTNEKLFF. The gene calls are TRBV30 and TRBJ1-4, with D hard to call. Trimming cost V 2 bases and J 2 bases, with 9 bases left between them. The CDR3 totals 14 residues. Germline loops: CDR1 GTSNPN, CDR2 SVGIG (reference sequence).

This clonotype was seen many times. The chain joins TRBV30 to TRBJ1-5, with D perhaps TRBD1 (5 bases). This CDR3 is built from 15 residues. The germline V gene has CDR1 GTSNPN and CDR2 SVGIG (reference sequence). V was cut by 2 bases and J by 2 bases, with 13 bases left in between. CDR3 sequence reads: CAWSPYAGGNQPQHF. CDR3 coding DNA: TGTGCCTGGAGTCCATACGCGGGGGGCAATCAGCCCCAGCATTTT.

This clonotype was found many times. This sequence joins TRBV30 and TRBJ1-2; maybe TRBD1 (6 bases). V dropped 2 bases and J dropped 8 bases, with 12 bases sitting between them. The CDR3 is made up of 12 amino acids. Germline CDR1 GTSNPN, CDR2 SVGIG (reference sequence). The CDR3 DNA reads TGTGCCTGGAGTCACTACAGGGACGGCTACACCTTC. Translated: CAWSHYRDGYTF. Full variable domain (missing parts from reference TRBV30 and TRBJ1-2): SQTIHQWPATLVQPVGSPLSLECTVEGTSNPNLYWYRQAAGRGLQLLFYSVGIGQISSEVPQNLSASRPQDRQFILSSKKLLLSDSGFYLCAWSHYRDGYTFGSGTRLTVV.

The chain links TRBV19 to TRBJ2-7; weak D call: TRBD2 (5 bases). Looked up from germline, CDR1 is LNHDA and CDR2 is SQIVND (reference sequence). Trimming shortened V by 5 bases and J by 0 bases, and 8 bases separated the two germline ends. The CDR3 loop spans 13 amino acids. The DNA of the CDR3 is TGTGCCAGTAGTGAAGGGAGCTCCTACGAGCAGTACTTC. Translation: CASSEGSSYEQYF.

This clonotype was recorded at least ten times. The V gene is TRBV28, the J gene TRBJ2-5; D remains ambiguous. Germline V gene sequence: CDR1 MDHEN, CDR2 SYDVKM. Deletions cut 6 bases from V and 5 bases from J, with 16 bases between. The CDR3 sequence is 14 residues long. CDR3 loop: CASRPFLGKETQYF. The CDR3 bases are TGTGCCAGCAGGCCATTCCTCGGCAAGGAGACCCAGTACTTC.

This clonotype was counted many times. This rearrangement joins TRBV7-8 to TRBJ1-5, with D perhaps TRBD1 (5 bases). Germline CDR1 and CDR2: SGHVS and FQNEAQ. Trimming removed 5 bases at V and 0 bases at J, with 11 bases between. The CDR3 spans 15 residues. The CDR3 spells CASSAGRASNQPQHF. The CDR3 DNA follows: TGTGCCAGCAGCGCAGGGAGGGCTAGCAATCAGCCCCAGCATTTT.

In this sample, this clonotype turned up a few times. The rearrangement joins TRBV3-1 to TRBJ2-5, with 13 positions matching TRBD2. This CDR3 contains 19 residues. In germline, CDR1 is LGHDT, CDR2 YNNKEL (reference sequence). With V trimmed by 2 bases and J by 4 bases, 13 bases remained unmatched. The CDR3 region is CASSQKIFRTSGSRETQYF. Here the CDR3 DNA reads TGTGCCAGCAGCCAAAAAATCTTCCGGACTAGCGGGAGTCGAGAGACCCAGTACTTC.

Ten or more counts support this clonotype. The chain couples TRBV6-1 to TRBJ2-7, with TRBD1 identical over 7 bases. The length of the CDR3 is 17 residues. Germline V lookup: CDR1 MNHNS, CDR2 SASEGT. The junction had 19 bases not matched to a gene; V was cut back by 6 bases and J by 5 bases. As DNA, the CDR3 is TGTGCCAGCAGCGCCCCGGGACAGCTTCCCTCCCGGGACGAGCAGTACTTC. It yields the protein CASSAPGQLPSRDEQYF.

This clonotype was observed at least ten times. The chain employs TRBV28 and TRBJ2-7, with TRBD1 as a possible D gene (6 bases). The CDR3 totals 14 residues. V was cut by 7 bases and J by 3 bases, with 16 bases left in between. Germline loops: CDR1 MDHEN, CDR2 SYDVKM. The CDR3 here is CASIDRDNLYEQYF. The CDR3 coding sequence is TGTGCCAGCATTGACCGGGACAATCTCTACGAGCAGTACTTC. The full variable domain, rest sourced from reference TRBV28 and TRBJ2-7, is DVKVTQSSRYLVKRTGEKVFLECVQDMDHENMFWYRQDPGLGLRLIYFSYDVKMKEKGDIPEGYSVSREKKERFSLILESASTNQTSMYLCASIDRDNLYEQYFGPGTRLTVT.

The chain recombines TRBV30 with TRBJ1-5; the D gene is possibly TRBD1 (5 bases). Germline V gene lookup returns CDR1 GTSNPN and CDR2 SVGIG (reference sequence). The CDR3 is 14 residues long. V was cut by 0 bases and J by 4 bases, with 10 bases left in between. CDR3 sequence (DNA): TGTGCCTGGAGTGTGACAGAGCTAAATCAGCCCCAGCATTTT. This encodes CAWSVTELNQPQHF.

This clonotype was seen ten or more times. In nucleotides, the CDR3 is TGCAGCGCCCGGGGAGGGTCCTACAATGAGCAGTTCTTC. Protein: CSARGGSYNEQFF. This chain connects TRBV29-1 to TRBJ2-1, with TRBD2 identical over 7 bases. There are 13 residues in the CDR3. The V segment lost 7 bases and the J segment 1 base; nucleotides outside the gene matches: 4. Germline CDR1 is SQVTM and CDR2 is ANQGSEA.

This clonotype has at least ten counts. V and J are TRBV28 and TRBJ2-5; D ambiguous. The germline V and J ends were trimmed by 2 bases and 4 bases, with 5 bases remaining between them. The CDR3 spans 12 residues. Germline CDR1 MDHEN, CDR2 SYDVKM. As DNA, the CDR3 is TGTGCCAGCAGTTTAAAGGCAGAGACCCAGTACTTC. Amino acids: CASSLKAETQYF. The full variable domain, rest sourced from reference TRBV28 and TRBJ2-5, is DVKVTQSSRYLVKRTGEKVFLECVQDMDHENMFWYRQDPGLGLRLIYFSYDVKMKEKGDIPEGYSVSREKKERFSLILESASTNQTSMYLCASSLKAETQYFGPGTRLLVL.

This clonotype was observed many times. The chain links TRBV5-1 to TRBJ1-1; TRBD1 might be the D (6 bases). Germline-derived CDR1 and CDR2 are SGHRS and YFSETQ. The length of the CDR3 is 13 residues. V was pared by 2 bases and J by 11 bases, with 16 bases between. The CDR3 reads CASSFEGGVGAFF. DNA for the CDR3: TGCGCCAGCAGCTTTGAGGGGGGTGTTGGCGCTTTCTTT.

Many counts were recorded for this clonotype. V gene TRBV5-8 combines with J gene TRBJ1-1; D is unresolved. The CDR3 has 13 residues. Deletions cut 1 base from V and 8 bases from J, with 12 bases between. Germline CDR1 reads SGHTS; CDR2 reads YDEGEE. This chain's CDR3 is CASSLTPRREAFF. The CDR3 nucleotides are TGTGCCAGCAGCTTGACACCACGGAGGGAAGCTTTCTTT. The entire variable domain, with the rest obtained from reference TRBV5-8 and TRBJ1-1, is as follows: EAGVTQSPTHLIKTRGQQATLRCSPISGHTSVYWYQQALGLGLQFLLWYDEGEERNRGNFPPRFSGRQFPNYSSELNVNALELEDSALYLCASSLTPRREAFFGQGTRLTVV.

This clonotype was recorded many times. The V gene is TRBV2, the J gene TRBJ2-3; 9 positions match TRBD2. This CDR3 spans 15 amino acids. Germline values: CDR1 SNHLY, CDR2 FYNNEI. After removal of 7 bases from V and 3 bases from J, the junction contained 8 bases not matched to a gene. Here the CDR3 reads CASIIERGVTDTQYF. The CDR3 DNA reads TGTGCCAGCATTATTGAGCGGGGGGTGACAGATACGCAGTATTTT.

This clonotype was counted at least ten times. V is TRBV7-2 and J is TRBJ2-1; 12 positions agree with TRBD2. V was pared by 4 bases and J by 3 bases, with 10 bases of the junction left unmatched. The CDR3 has 18 amino acids. The germline V gene has CDR1 SGHTA and CDR2 FQGNSA. The CDR3 DNA follows: TGTGCCAGCAGCTCTTTGACTAGCGGGGGCGCATTCTACAATGAGCAGTTCTTC. As protein: CASSSLTSGGAFYNEQFF. Using reference TRBV7-2 and TRBJ2-1 for the parts outside the CDR3, the full variable domain is GAGVSQSPSNKVTEKGKDVELRCDPISGHTALYWYRQSLGQGLEFLIYFQGNSAPDKSGLPSDRFSAERTGGSVSTLTIQRTQQEDSAVYLCASSSLTSGGAFYNEQFFGPGTRLTVL.

V and J are TRBV20-1 and TRBJ1-1; 7 positions agree with TRBD1. The CDR3 runs 15 residues. V was clipped by 6 bases and J by 6 bases; unmatched bases: 16. Germline V lookup: CDR1 DFQATT, CDR2 SNEGSKA (reference sequence). CDR3 amino acids: CSARQGVSVGAEAFF. DNA for the CDR3: TGCAGTGCCCGACAGGGCGTAAGCGTAGGGGCTGAAGCTTTCTTT.

This clonotype was detected many times. V usage is TRBV7-9 and J usage is TRBJ2-7, with 10 bases fitting TRBD2. Unmatched junction bases numbered 12, after V lost 5 bases and J lost 2 bases. The CDR3 runs 17 residues. Germline CDR1 and CDR2: SEHNR and FQNEAQ (reference sequence). DNA of the CDR3: TGTGCCAGCAGCCCCCGGCGCCCGCTAGCGGGGGCCTACGAGCAGTACTTC. Protein product: CASSPRRPLAGAYEQYF.

This clonotype was observed a handful of times. The chain carries TRBV9 and TRBJ2-1, with D perhaps assigned TRBD1 or TRBD2 (5 bases each). The CDR3 totals 15 residues. Trimming took off 4 bases at V and 4 bases at J, with 15 bases between the two ends. Germline V gene sequence: CDR1 SGDLS, CDR2 YYNGEE. CDR3: CASSPPGAGYNEQFF. The CDR3 DNA reads as TGTGCCAGCAGCCCGCCCGGGGCAGGATACAATGAGCAGTTCTTC.

This clonotype was seen repeatedly, ten times or more. J is TRBJ1-1 and V is TRBV11-2; 8 positions match TRBD1. This CDR3 comprises 14 residues. The germline CDR1 and CDR2 sequences are SGHAT and FQNNGV. Losses at the gene ends were 5 bases for V and 5 bases for J; bases not matched to a gene: 7. DNA of the CDR3: TGTGCCAGCAGCGGAACAGGGGGGGGTACTGAAGCTTTCTTT. Translated, it gives CASSGTGGGTEAFF.

The chain combines TRBV28 with TRBJ2-1; 7 positions agree with TRBD2. This CDR3 is 14 amino acids long. Germline CDR1 reads MDHEN; CDR2 reads SYDVKM. V shed 7 bases and J 7 bases; nucleotides not matched to a gene: 10. CDR3 nucleotide sequence: TGTGCCAGCATCCTGGGGGGGATGGAAAATGAGCAGTTCTTC. It translates to CASILGGMENEQFF. The whole variable domain, remainder taken from reference TRBV28 and TRBJ2-1, is DVKVTQSSRYLVKRTGEKVFLECVQDMDHENMFWYRQDPGLGLRLIYFSYDVKMKEKGDIPEGYSVSREKKERFSLILESASTNQTSMYLCASILGGMENEQFFGPGTRLTVL.

This clonotype turned up a few times. The chain is built from TRBV20-1 and TRBJ1-4; no firm D call. Germline CDR1 is DFQATT and CDR2 is SNEGSKA (reference sequence). The CDR3 has 14 residues. The V and J ends lost 0 bases and 13 bases respectively, with 18 bases between them. This CDR3 is CSARDSLVMKGLFF. The CDR3 region has the DNA TGCAGTGCTAGAGATTCCCTCGTAATGAAGGGACTGTTTTTT.

This clonotype was counted many times. The V and J genes are TRBV6-5 and TRBJ2-1, with D perhaps TRBD2 (5 bases). CDR3 length: 13 residues. V lost 0 bases, J lost 8 bases, and 8 bases lay in between. CDR1 MNHEY and CDR2 SVGAGI come from the germline V gene. In DNA, the CDR3 is TGTGCCAGCAGTTACTCGATTAGCGATGAGCAGTTCTTC. Its translation is CASSYSISDEQFF.